This is a list of T cell receptor beta chains from one sample in a study of blood T cell repertoires in COVID-19. The repertoire was sequenced with immunoSEQ multiplex PCR; TCRdb's copy has only in-frame clones and lacks some. This table holds tens of thousands of clones, 60% to 85% found once. Sample: peripheral blood. The receptor set was obtained from a man younger than 45 with COVID-19, enrolled during active disease. Both conserved end residues are part of each CDR3. The order of the fields is D gene, clone size, J gene, V gene, CDR3 protein, CDR3 DNA. A D gene is named only where the DNA matches it firmly. A clone size is listed for some rows: how often the clone was seen (once, few, many), or a class if it is expanded.

d_gene: NA; abundance: NA; j_gene: TRBJ1-5; v_gene: TRBV12-3/TRBV12-4; CDR3aa: CASSITSGEPQHF; CDR3nt: TGTGCCAGCAGTATAACCTCGGGAGAGCCCCAGCATTTT
d_gene: NA; abundance: NA; j_gene: TRBJ2-5; v_gene: TRBV2; CDR3aa: CASKVGEGQETQYF; CDR3nt: TGTGCCAGCAAGGTGGGAGAGGGCCAAGAGACCCAGTACTTC
d_gene: TRBD1; abundance: once; j_gene: TRBJ2-7; v_gene: TRBV6-4; CDR3aa: CASTSATGGGFGQYF; CDR3nt: TGTGCCAGCACTTCCGCGACAGGGGGCGGTTTTGGGCAGTACTTC
d_gene: TRBD2; abundance: NA; j_gene: TRBJ2-7; v_gene: TRBV6-5; CDR3aa: CASSYRLAGGYEQYF; CDR3nt: TGTGCCAGCAGTTACAGGCTAGCGGGGGGCTACGAGCAGTACTTC
d_gene: NA; abundance: NA; j_gene: TRBJ2-7; v_gene: TRBV23-1; CDR3aa: CASSHSTRRYPGEQYF; CDR3nt: TGCGCCAGCAGTCATTCTACTAGGAGGTACCCGGGGGAGCAGTACTTC
d_gene: NA; abundance: NA; j_gene: TRBJ1-2; v_gene: TRBV27; CDR3aa: CASSLRGRGYGYTF; CDR3nt: TGTGCCAGCAGTTTACGTGGGAGAGGTTATGGCTACACCTTC
d_gene: TRBD2; abundance: NA; j_gene: TRBJ2-3; v_gene: TRBV5-4; CDR3aa: CASSPRLAGGPDTQYF; CDR3nt: TGTGCCAGCAGCCCTCGACTAGCGGGAGGCCCAGATACGCAGTATTTT
d_gene: TRBD2; abundance: NA; j_gene: TRBJ2-3; v_gene: TRBV24-1; CDR3aa: CATSVSGGITDTQYF; CDR3nt: TGTGCCACCAGTGTTTCGGGGGGGATCACAGATACGCAGTATTTT
d_gene: NA; abundance: NA; j_gene: TRBJ1-3; v_gene: TRBV29-1; CDR3aa: CSVVLGGGNTIYF; CDR3nt: TGCAGCGTTGTGTTGGGAGGTGGAAACACCATATATTTT
d_gene: TRBD1; abundance: few; j_gene: TRBJ1-5; v_gene: TRBV27; CDR3aa: CASSSGGQPQHF; CDR3nt: TGTGCCAGCAGTTCAGGGGGTCAGCCCCAGCATTTT